This T cell receptor (beta chain) was sequenced for a study of cytomegalovirus exposure and HLA in healthy donors. 60 Vbeta and 13 Jbeta primers were used in PCR. TCRdb keeps only in-frame clones here, not all; method: immunoSEQ multiplex PCR. Altogether about 130,000 clones are present, 74% being singletons, with the ten largest covering 3% to 4.5%. Sequencing was carried out using PBMCs. This TCR came from a man aged 35-49 years in good health and CMV-seropositive.

CDR3 amino acids: CSAPEGSEAFF. The CDR3 bases are TGCAGTGCCCCGGAGGGCTCTGAAGCTTTCTTT. The chain employs TRBV20-1 and TRBJ1-1, with D hard to call. CDR1 is DFQATT and CDR2 is SNEGSKA in the germline V gene (reference sequence). V was cut by 6 bases and J by 6 bases, with 11 bases left in between. This CDR3 region has 11 residues.